This TCR beta chain was captured in a study of CD8+ T cells in alopecia areata. Treatment: oral pan-JAK inhibitor, 5-10 mg twice daily. Germline-derived CDR1 and CDR2 are SSHAT and FNYEAQ (reference sequence). Germline trimming cut 1 base from V and 5 bases from J; bases unmatched to any gene: 5. The CDR3 contains 15 residues. In each case, RNA was isolated and then reverse transcribed into cDNA as the sequencing template. Assay: immunoSEQ multiplex PCR; the TCRdb copy retains only in-frame clones and omits some. The sample consists of 150,000 to 200,000 clones, nearly 60% of them appearing once. The origin of this receptor is a human donor with alopecia areata. The chain recombines TRBV7-7 with TRBJ2-5; 9 bases align to TRBD2. The specimen comprised CD4+ T cells sorted from blood, sampled at week 24, from a patient treated with tofacitinib. The CDR3 loop is CASSLEGLAGETQYF. CDR3 nucleotides: TGTGCCAGCAGCTTAGAGGGACTAGCAGGCGAGACCCAGTACTTC.